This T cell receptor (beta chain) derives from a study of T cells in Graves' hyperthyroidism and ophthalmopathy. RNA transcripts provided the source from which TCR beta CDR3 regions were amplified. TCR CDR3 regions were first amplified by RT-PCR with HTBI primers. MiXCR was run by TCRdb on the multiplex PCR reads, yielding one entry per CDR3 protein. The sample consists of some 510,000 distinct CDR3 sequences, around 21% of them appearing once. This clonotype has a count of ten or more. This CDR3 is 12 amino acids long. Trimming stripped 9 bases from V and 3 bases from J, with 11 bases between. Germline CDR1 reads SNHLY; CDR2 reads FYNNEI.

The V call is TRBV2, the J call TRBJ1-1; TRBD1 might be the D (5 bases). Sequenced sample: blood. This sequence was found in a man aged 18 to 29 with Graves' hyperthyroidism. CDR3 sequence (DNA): TGTGCCAGTTCGGGAGGGGACACTGAAGCTTTCTTT. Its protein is CASSGGDTEAFF.